Reported below is one TCR beta chain. Its cognate antigen is unknown. The data stem from a study of cytomegalovirus exposure and HLA in healthy donors. Study results and caveats: The authors enumerated under 200 TCR beta chains as linked to cytomegalovirus. Most TCR sequences showed up rarely, but some public TCRs showed up in many donors.

Some clones are missing from TCRdb's copy, which holds only in-frame ones; the method was immunoSEQ multiplex PCR. The sample yields about 120,000 clones, about 90% seen once. The CDR3 extends over 15 amino acids. Trimming took off 4 bases at V and 3 bases at J, with 17 bases between the two ends. From germline, CDR1 is SGDLS and CDR2 YYNGEE. This rearrangement joins TRBV9 to TRBJ2-7; a possible D gene is TRBD2 (5 bases). The source of this sequence is a woman aged 18-29 years in good health and CMV-seronegative. Material for sequencing was PBMCs. CDR3 residues: CASSPQSRAGYEQYF. DNA for the CDR3: TGTGCCAGCAGCCCCCAAAGTCGGGCGGGCTACGAGCAGTACTTC.